This TCR beta chain came from a study of T cells in narcolepsy. Across the whole study: Healthy controls were enrolled alongside patients with narcolepsy type 1 or type 2.

Trimming left V 4 bases short and J 6 bases short, with 6 bases between. Germline V gene data show CDR1 as LGHNA and CDR2 as YSLEER. The CDR3 runs 12 residues. TCRdb's copy holds only in-frame clones and misses some; the assay was immunoSEQ multiplex PCR. Of fewer than 40,000 clones listed, less than 85% are singletons. Broader study findings: Comparing one patient's CSF and blood CD4+ clonotypes highlighted HCRT- and TRIB2-specific autoreactive clonotypes. Autoreactive clonotypes reportedly recurred in blood of same and different patients, not controls.

Only a few counts were recorded for this clone. Antigen unknown. Sample: CD45RA- memory CD4+ T cells from PBMCs. V is TRBV4-3 and J is TRBJ2-2; D unresolved. The TCR comes from a human donor with narcolepsy. The CDR3 nucleotides read TGCGCCAGCAGCCGAGCGTCCGGGGAGCTGTTTTTT. This encodes CASSRASGELFF.